Listed below are T cell receptor beta chains from one sample, sequenced in a study of vaccination and CD4 T cells after COVID-19. These receptors have no identified antigens. TCRdb re-analysed the PCR reads in MiXCR, keeping a single row per CDR3 protein. This sample has over 20,000 distinct CDR3 sequences, with approximately 48% found just once. Sequencing was performed on CD4+ T cells from blood, cultured in vitro. Receptors were obtained from a human donor who had recovered from COVID-19. The CDR3 runs from the conserved cysteine through the conserved F or W. The D gene is left open where the match is weak. Clone size, where shown, is once, few, many, or a class for clones that have expanded.

>TRBJ1-6|TRBD1|TRBV27|few
CASRDRVLSYNSPLHF
TGTGCCAGCAGGGACAGGGTTCTCTCCTATAATTCACCCCTCCACTTT
>TRBJ2-1|.|TRBV2|.
CASSEGWREQFF
TGTGCCAGCAGTGAAGGGTGGCGTGAGCAGTTCTTC
>TRBJ2-2|.|TRBV5-1|few
CASSSRGTGELFF
TGCGCCAGCAGCTCTAGGGGGACCGGGGAGCTGTTTTTT
>TRBJ2-2|.|TRBV24-1|.
CATRPRTNVGELFF
TGTGCCACCCGTCCACGGACAAACGTCGGGGAGCTGTTTTTT
>TRBJ1-6|.|TRBV11-2|few
CASSKWGSYNSPLHF
TGTGCCAGCAGTAAATGGGGTTCCTATAATTCACCCCTCCACTTT
>TRBJ2-4|TRBD2|TRBV25-1|.
CASSEGSGGQYF
TGTGCCAGCAGTGAAGGGAGCGGGGGGCAGTACTTC
>TRBJ1-1|TRBD1|TRBV6-1|.
CASSKDAGTAWDTEAFF
TGTGCCAGCAGTAAAGACGCCGGGACAGCTTGGGACACTGAAGCTTTCTTT
>TRBJ2-7|.|TRBV10-3|.
CAISESQGEQYF
TGTGCCATCAGTGAGTCCCAGGGCGAGCAGTACTTC
>TRBJ1-4|TRBD1|TRBV18|.
CASSPGTGGFEKLFF
TGTGCCAGCTCACCCGGGACAGGGGGCTTTGAAAAACTGTTTTTT
>TRBJ2-4|.|TRBV6-5|.
CASSSPGEEGIQYF
TGTGCCAGCAGTTCCCCGGGGGAGGAGGGCATTCAGTACTTC
>TRBJ1-2|.|TRBV12-3/TRBV12-4|.
CASRNTGTIRGGYTF
TGTGCCAGCAGAAACACGGGAACAATTCGGGGGGGCTACACCTTC
>TRBJ2-7|TRBD1|TRBV10-1|.
CASGQGSYEQYF
TGCGCCAGCGGACAGGGGAGCTACGAGCAGTACTTC
>TRBJ1-2|.|TRBV11-2|few
CASSPGLLDGYTF
TGTGCCAGCAGCCCGGGCTTATTGGATGGCTACACCTTC
>TRBJ2-1|.|TRBV20-1|.
CSARVPGAPYNEQFF
TGCAGTGCTAGAGTCCCGGGAGCCCCCTACAATGAGCAGTTCTTC
>TRBJ2-1|.|TRBV2|.
CASSDRGNEQFF
TGTGCCAGCAGTGACCGGGGAAATGAGCAGTTCTTC
>TRBJ2-1|.|TRBV7-2|.
CASSVDSDNEQFF
TGTGCCAGCAGCGTTGACAGTGACAATGAGCAGTTCTTC
>TRBJ2-5|.|TRBV27|medium-sized
CASSPGQETQYF
TGTGCCAGCAGTCCCGGGCAAGAGACCCAGTACTTC
>TRBJ1-1|.|TRBV19|few
CASSPPQVNTEAFF
TGTGCCAGTAGCCCCCCCCAGGTGAACACTGAAGCTTTCTTT
>TRBJ2-7|TRBD1|TRBV30|.
CAWSVKTGQGVPYEQYF
TGTGCCTGGAGTGTAAAGACGGGACAGGGTGTCCCCTACGAGCAGTACTTC
>TRBJ1-1|TRBD1|TRBV20-1|.
CSARGQGGTEAFF
TGCAGTGCACGGGGACAGGGAGGGACTGAAGCTTTCTTT
>TRBJ1-2|.|TRBV7-9|few
CASSLLGPNYGYTF
TGTGCCAGCAGCTTACTGGGACCGAACTATGGCTACACCTTC
>TRBJ1-2|.|TRBV14|few
CASSQAQAGPYGYTF
TGTGCCAGCAGCCAAGCGCAGGCCGGCCCCTATGGCTACACCTTC
>TRBJ1-2|.|TRBV2|.
CASRPGEGVGYTF
TGTGCCAGCAGGCCGGGGGAGGGCGTTGGCTACACCTTC
>TRBJ1-5|.|TRBV7-2|few
CASSRGDTLFYSNQPQHF
TGTGCCAGCAGCCGGGGGGACACCCTCTTCTATAGCAATCAGCCCCAGCATTTT
>TRBJ2-5|.|TRBV27|.
CASSRWGGETQYF
TGTGCCAGCAGTCGGTGGGGCGGGGAGACCCAGTACTTC
>TRBJ2-7|TRBD2|TRBV2|few
CASGRRGGTYEQYF
TGTGCCAGCGGCCGACGGGGGGGAACGTACGAGCAGTACTTC
>TRBJ2-3|.|TRBV7-9|.
CASSSISTDTQYF
TGTGCCAGCAGCTCGATAAGCACAGATACGCAGTATTTT
>TRBJ2-5|TRBD2|TRBV6-1|once
CASTLLAGGFGQETQYF
TGTGCCAGCACCTTACTAGCGGGAGGGTTTGGACAAGAGACCCAGTACTTC
>TRBJ1-2|.|TRBV6-1|few
CASRMTGYGYTF
TGTGCCAGCAGAATGACGGGATATGGCTACACCTTC
>TRBJ1-3|.|TRBV4-1|once
CASNQEDWVRGNTIYF
TGCGCCAGCAACCAAGAAGATTGGGTTAGGGGAAACACCATATATTTT
>TRBJ2-2|TRBD2|TRBV11-3|.
CASSPGGGTGELFF
TGTGCCAGCAGCCCGGGAGGAGGGACCGGGGAGCTGTTTTTT
>TRBJ2-2|.|TRBV5-1|.
CASSLLWALGELFF
TGCGCCAGCAGCTTGCTCTGGGCTCTCGGGGAGCTGTTTTTT
>TRBJ1-2|.|TRBV7-9|.
CASSSLDGIVDGTF
TGTGCCAGCAGCTCCCTAGACGGAATTGTTGATGGCACCTTC